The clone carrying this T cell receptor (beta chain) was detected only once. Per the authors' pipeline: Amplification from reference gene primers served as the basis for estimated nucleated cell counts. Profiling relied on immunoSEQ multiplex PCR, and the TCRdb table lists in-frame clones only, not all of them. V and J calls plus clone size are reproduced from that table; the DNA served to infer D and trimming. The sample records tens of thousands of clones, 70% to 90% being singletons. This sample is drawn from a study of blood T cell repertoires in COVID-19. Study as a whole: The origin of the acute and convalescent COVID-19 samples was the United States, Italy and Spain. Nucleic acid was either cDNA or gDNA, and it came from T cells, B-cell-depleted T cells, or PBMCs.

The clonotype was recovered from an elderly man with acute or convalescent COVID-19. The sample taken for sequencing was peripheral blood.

The CDR3: CASSPLGGVVNTEAFF. CDR3 nucleotide sequence: TGTGCCAGCAGCCCCCTCGGAGGGGTCGTGAACACTGAAGCTTTCTTT. The chain combines TRBV7-8 with TRBJ1-1; TRBD1 is a possible D gene (5 bases). Germline-derived CDR1 and CDR2 are SGHVS and FQNEAQ. The CDR3 has 16 amino acids. V lost 5 bases and J 0 bases, leaving 16 bases between the germline ends.